This TCR beta chain was sequenced in a study of blood T cell repertoires in COVID-19 (dated by TCRdb to 2018 to 2021). Looking at the study overall: Collaborator samples came from the United States, Italy and Spain and covered acute and convalescent phases of COVID-19. The repertoires were made available in a free public database intended to serve as a resource for research on the immune response to SARS-CoV-2. The prospective study material was composed of cDNA or gDNA derived from T cells, B-cell-depleted T cells, or PBMCs. Where available, HLA class I and class II types were taken from metadata supplied by the sample provider and were not determined by assay-based typing. The samples were drawn from the first 160 participants of the ongoing ImmuneRACE study and from 1,254 subjects provided by 6 global collaborators. Subjects who had been exposed to COVID-19, were actively infected with it, or had recovered from it provided the deeply sampled blood TCRbeta repertoires that made up the dataset. A de-identified subject ID, COVID-19 status, age in years and sex were almost always included in the sample metadata. Overall results and qualifications from the work: Clinical and demographic metadata were provided uncurated, with the amount varying by source and participant.

Details on this clone: Its specific antigen is unknown. The sample holds no much larger clone one base away, and base qualities are not on file.

Whole blood was collected in K2EDTA tubes by collaborating institutions according to the institutions' own protocols. Collaborator samples were shipped for TCRbeta analysis as frozen whole blood, isolated PBMCs, or DNA extracted from either sample type. TCRbeta CDR3 regions were amplified from genomic DNA by means of the immunoSEQ Assay, a bias-controlled multiplex PCR. As for how the authors treated the data: Within the assay, amplification of reference gene primers was used to estimate how many nucleated cells each sample contained. To quantify the absolute abundance of each unique TCRbeta CDR3 rearrangement, sequence reads were collapsed and filtered. Productive Simpson clonality was computed per sample as the square root of Simpson's diversity index over productive rearrangements. In its TCRdb copy, this immuneACCESS table keeps in-frame sequences only and misses some clones. Where compared with another copy, unresolved V genes explain less than half of these, and the others have no known cause. Clonal size and the V and J genes are those of that table, whereas D and trimming came from the DNA. Counted in this sample were 95,000 to 110,000 clones; around 90% of them appeared once. Under 5.5% of the sample belongs to the ten largest clones.

This TCR was sampled from a man in his forties or fifties with active or convalescent COVID-19. Sample: peripheral blood.

CDR3 region: CASSASPETQYF. The DNA reads TGTGCCAGCAGCGCGAGCCCAGAGACCCAGTACTTC. Here the chain combines TRBV5-6 and TRBJ2-5; the D gene remains uncertain. The CDR3 spans 12 residues, from the cysteine through the phenylalanine. The sequence is cut down to CDR3 DNA, 36 bases in frame from base 1. In the germline V gene, CDR1 corresponds to SGHDT and CDR2 to YYEEEE. V loses 4 bases, J loses 4 bases, and the germline ends lie 8 bases apart.